This T cell receptor beta chain was sequenced in a study of shared clonotypes between healthy human individuals. Libraries were prepared by immunoSEQ multiplex PCR; TCRdb keeps only in-frame clonotypes and omits some of them. This sample has some 1 million clones, with 65% to 75% found just once. About this clone itself: Its antigen is not identified.

Only Caucasian adults living in Nashville, Tennessee made up the donor group. CD4+ cells underwent separation, giving CD45RA+ naive and CD45RA-negative memory subsets. V was shortened by 7 bases and J by 4 bases, with 10 bases between the two germline ends. Germline CDR1 is MNHNS and CDR2 is SASEGT. This CDR3 is built from 13 residues. Broader study findings: Naive CD4 clonotypes overlapped across a handful of donors at 4.5% to 5.5%.

The chain combines TRBV6-1 with TRBJ1-4; D remains ambiguous. The origin of this receptor is a man younger than 30 in good health. The sequenced sample consisted of memory CD4+ T cells sorted from blood. Subset specified: CD45RA-negative fraction. CDR3 sequence (DNA): TGTGCCAGCAATCCCCAGGATAATGAAAAACTGTTTTTT. Protein: CASNPQDNEKLFF.